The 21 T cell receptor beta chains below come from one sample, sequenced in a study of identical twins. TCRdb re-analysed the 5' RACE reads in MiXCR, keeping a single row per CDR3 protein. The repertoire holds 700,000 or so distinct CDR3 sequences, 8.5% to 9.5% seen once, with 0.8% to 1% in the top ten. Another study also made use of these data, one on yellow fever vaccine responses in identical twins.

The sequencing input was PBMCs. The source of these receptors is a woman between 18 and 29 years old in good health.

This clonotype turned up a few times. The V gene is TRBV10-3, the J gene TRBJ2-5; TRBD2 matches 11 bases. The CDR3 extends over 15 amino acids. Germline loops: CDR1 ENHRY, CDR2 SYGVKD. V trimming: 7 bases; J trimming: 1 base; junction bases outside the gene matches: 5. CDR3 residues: CAINPSGGPQETQYF. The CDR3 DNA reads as TGTGCCATCAACCCTAGCGGGGGGCCCCAAGAGACCCAGTACTTC.

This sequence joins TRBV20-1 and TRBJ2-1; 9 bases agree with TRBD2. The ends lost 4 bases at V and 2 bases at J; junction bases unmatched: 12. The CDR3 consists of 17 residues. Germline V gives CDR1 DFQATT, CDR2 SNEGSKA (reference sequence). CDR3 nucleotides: TGCAGTGCTAATCGTGGACTAGCGAAGTTTACCTACAATGAGCAGTTCTTC. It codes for CSANRGLAKFTYNEQFF.

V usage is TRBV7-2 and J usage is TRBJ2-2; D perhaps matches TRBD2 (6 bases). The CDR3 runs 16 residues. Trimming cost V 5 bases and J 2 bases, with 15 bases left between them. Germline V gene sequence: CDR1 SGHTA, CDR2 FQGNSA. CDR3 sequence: CASSPPGLLNTGELFF. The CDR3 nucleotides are TGTGCCAGCAGCCCTCCGGGACTGTTAAACACCGGGGAGCTGTTTTTT.

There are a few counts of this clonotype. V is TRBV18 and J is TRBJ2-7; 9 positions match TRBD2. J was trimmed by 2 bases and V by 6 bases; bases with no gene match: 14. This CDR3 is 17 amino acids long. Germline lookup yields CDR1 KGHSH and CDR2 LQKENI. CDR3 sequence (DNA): TGTGCCAGCTCCGCACTTGGGGCTAGCGGGACGACCTACGAGCAGTACTTC. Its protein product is CASSALGASGTTYEQYF.

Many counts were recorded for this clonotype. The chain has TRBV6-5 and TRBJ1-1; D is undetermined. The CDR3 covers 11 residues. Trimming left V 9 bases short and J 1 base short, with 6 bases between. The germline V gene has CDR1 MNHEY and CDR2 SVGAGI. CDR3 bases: TGTGCCAGTCGAAAGAACACTGAAGCTTTCTTT. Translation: CASRKNTEAFF.

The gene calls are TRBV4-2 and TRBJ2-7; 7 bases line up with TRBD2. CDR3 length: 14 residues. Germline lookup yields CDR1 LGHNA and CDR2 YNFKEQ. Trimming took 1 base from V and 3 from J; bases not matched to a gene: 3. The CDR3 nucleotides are TGTGCCAGCAGCCAAGGGGAGGGCAACTACGAGCAGTACTTC. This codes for CASSQGEGNYEQYF.

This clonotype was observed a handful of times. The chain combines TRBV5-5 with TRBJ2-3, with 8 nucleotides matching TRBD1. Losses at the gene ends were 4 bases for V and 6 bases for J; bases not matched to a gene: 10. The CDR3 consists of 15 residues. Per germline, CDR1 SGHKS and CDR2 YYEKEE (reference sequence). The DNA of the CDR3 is TGTGCCAGCAGCCCAATTCCAGGGGGCAGTGATACGCAGTATTTT. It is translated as CASSPIPGGSDTQYF. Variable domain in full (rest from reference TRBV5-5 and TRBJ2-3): DAGVTQSPTHLIKTRGQQVTLRCSPISGHKSVSWYQQVLGQGPQFIFQYYEKEERGRGNFPDRFSARQFPNYSSELNVNALLLGDSALYLCASSPIPGGSDTQYFGPGTRLTVL.

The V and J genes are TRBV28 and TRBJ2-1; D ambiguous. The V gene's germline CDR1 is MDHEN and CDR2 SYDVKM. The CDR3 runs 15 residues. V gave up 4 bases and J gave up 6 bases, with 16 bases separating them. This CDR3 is CASSSDARPANEQFF. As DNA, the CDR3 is TGTGCCAGCAGTTCGGACGCCCGCCCAGCCAATGAGCAGTTCTTC.

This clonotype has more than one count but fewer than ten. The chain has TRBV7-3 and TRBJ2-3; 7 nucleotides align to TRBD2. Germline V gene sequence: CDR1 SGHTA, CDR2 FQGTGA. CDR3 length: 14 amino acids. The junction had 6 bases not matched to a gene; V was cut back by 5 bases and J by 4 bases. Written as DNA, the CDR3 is TGTGCCAGCAGCCCGGGGACTATCTCAGATACGCAGTATTTT. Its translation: CASSPGTISDTQYF.

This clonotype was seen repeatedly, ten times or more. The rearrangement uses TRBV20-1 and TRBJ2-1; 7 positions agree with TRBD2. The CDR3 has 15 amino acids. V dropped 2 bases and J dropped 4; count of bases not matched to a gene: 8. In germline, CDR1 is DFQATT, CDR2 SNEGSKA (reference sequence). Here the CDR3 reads CSARTSSGLYNEQFF. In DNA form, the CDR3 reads TGCAGTGCTAGAACGTCTAGCGGCCTTTACAATGAGCAGTTCTTC.

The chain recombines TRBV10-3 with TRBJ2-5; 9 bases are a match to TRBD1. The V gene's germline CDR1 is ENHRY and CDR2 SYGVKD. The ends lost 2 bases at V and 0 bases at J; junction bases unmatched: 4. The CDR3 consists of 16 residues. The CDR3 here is CAISEGTGSYQETQYF. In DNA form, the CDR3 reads TGTGCCATCAGTGAGGGGACAGGGTCATACCAAGAGACCCAGTACTTC.

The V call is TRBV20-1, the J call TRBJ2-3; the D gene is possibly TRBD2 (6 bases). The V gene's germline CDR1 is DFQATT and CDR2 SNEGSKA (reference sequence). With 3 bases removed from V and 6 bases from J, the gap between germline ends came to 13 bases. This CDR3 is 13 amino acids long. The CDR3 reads CSASGSPADTQYF. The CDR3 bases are TGCAGTGCTAGCGGGAGCCCTGCGGATACGCAGTATTTT.

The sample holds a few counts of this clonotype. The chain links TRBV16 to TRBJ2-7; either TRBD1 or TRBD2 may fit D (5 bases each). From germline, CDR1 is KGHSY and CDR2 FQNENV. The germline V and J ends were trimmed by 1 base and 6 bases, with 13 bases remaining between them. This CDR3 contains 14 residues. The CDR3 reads CASSQLGTGSEQYF. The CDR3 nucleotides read TGTGCCAGCAGCCAATTGGGGACGGGATCCGAGCAGTACTTC.

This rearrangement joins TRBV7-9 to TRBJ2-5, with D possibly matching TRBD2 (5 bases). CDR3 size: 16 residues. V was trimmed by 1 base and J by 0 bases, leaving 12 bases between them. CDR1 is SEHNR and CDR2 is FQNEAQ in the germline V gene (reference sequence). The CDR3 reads CASSLGQEVYQETQYF. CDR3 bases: TGTGCCAGCAGCTTAGGTCAGGAGGTGTACCAAGAGACCCAGTACTTC.

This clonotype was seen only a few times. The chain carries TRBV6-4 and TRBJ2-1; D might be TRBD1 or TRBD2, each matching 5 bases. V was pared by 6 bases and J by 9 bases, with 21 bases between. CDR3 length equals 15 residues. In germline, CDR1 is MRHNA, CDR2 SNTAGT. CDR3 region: CASSRPTGRPGEQFF. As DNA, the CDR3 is TGTGCCAGCAGCCGACCGACGGGACGCCCGGGTGAGCAGTTCTTC.

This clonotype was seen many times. The CDR3 DNA follows: TGCAGCGTTGAATATGAAGGACTCGGGTACGAGCAGTACTTC. Translation: CSVEYEGLGYEQYF. The chain employs TRBV29-1 and TRBJ2-7; possible D gene TRBD2, 5 bases. The germline gives CDR1 SQVTM, CDR2 ANQGSEA. The CDR3 runs to 14 residues. Deletions cut 2 bases from V and 4 bases from J, with 15 bases between.

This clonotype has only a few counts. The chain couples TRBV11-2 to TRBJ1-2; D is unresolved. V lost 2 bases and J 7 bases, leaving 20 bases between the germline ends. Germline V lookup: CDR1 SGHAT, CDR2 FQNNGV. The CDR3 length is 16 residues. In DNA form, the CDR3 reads TGTGCCAGCAGCTTACCATCAGGCCTACAAGGTCGTGGCTACACCTTC. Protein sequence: CASSLPSGLQGRGYTF.

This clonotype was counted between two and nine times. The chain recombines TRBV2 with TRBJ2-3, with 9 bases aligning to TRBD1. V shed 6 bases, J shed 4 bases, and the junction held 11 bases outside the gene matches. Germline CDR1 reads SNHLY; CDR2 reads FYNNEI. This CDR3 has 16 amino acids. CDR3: CASRDRTGVRADTQYF. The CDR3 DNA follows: TGTGCCAGCAGGGATAGGACAGGGGTCAGGGCAGATACGCAGTATTTT. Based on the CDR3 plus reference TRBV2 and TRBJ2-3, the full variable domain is EPEVTQTPSHQVTQMGQEVILRCVPISNHLYFYWYRQILGQKVEFLVSFYNNEISEKSEIFDDQFSVERPDGSNFTLKIRSTKLEDSAMYFCASRDRTGVRADTQYFGPGTRLTVL.

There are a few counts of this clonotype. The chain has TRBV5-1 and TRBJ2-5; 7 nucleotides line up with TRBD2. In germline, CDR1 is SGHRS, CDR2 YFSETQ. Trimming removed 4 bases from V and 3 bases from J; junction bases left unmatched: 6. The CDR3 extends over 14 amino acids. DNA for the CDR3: TGCGCCAGCAGCCGGGGGGACGGTAAAGAGACCCAGTACTTC. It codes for CASSRGDGKETQYF.

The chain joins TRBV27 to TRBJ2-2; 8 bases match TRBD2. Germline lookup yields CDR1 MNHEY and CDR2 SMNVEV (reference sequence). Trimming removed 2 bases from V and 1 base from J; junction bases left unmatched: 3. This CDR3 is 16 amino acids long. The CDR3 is CASSLVSGGNTGELFF. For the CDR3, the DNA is TGTGCCAGCAGTTTAGTAAGCGGGGGGAACACCGGGGAGCTGTTTTTT.

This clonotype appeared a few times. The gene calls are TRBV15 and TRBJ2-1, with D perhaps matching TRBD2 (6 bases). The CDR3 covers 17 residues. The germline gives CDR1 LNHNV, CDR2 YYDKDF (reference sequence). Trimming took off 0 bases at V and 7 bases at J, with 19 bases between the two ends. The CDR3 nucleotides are TGTGCCACCAGCAGAGATTCGCGAGGCGGGATGAGTAATGAGCAGTTCTTC. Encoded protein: CATSRDSRGGMSNEQFF.